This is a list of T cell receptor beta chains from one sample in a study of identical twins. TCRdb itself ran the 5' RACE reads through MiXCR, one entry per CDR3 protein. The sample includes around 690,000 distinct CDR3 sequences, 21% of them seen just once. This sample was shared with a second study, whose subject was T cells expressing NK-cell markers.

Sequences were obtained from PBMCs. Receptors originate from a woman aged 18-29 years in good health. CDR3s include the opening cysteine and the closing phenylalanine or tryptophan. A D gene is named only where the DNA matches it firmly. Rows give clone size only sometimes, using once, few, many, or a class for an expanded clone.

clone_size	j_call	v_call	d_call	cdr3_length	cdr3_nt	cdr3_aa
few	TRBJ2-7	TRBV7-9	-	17	TGTGCCAGCAGCTTAGGGGAACAGGGCCCTGCTCGGGACGAGCAGTACTTC	CASSLGEQGPARDEQYF
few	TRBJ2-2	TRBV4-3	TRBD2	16	TGCGCCAGCAGCCAAGATGGGCGGGAGAGAACCGGGGAGCTGTTTTTT	CASSQDGRERTGELFF
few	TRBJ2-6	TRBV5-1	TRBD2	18	TGCGCCAGCAGCTTGGGGACTAGCGGGAGAACAGGGGCCAACGTCCTGACTTTC	CASSLGTSGRTGANVLTF
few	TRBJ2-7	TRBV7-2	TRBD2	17	TGTGCCAGCAGCTTAGTCCCTAGGACTAGCGGCTCCTACGAGCAGTACTTC	CASSLVPRTSGSYEQYF
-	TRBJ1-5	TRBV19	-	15	TGTGCCAGTAGTATAGTTTCGACATACAATCAGCCCCAGCATTTT	CASSIVSTYNQPQHF
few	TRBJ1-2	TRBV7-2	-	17	TGTGCCAGCAGCCAGGGCCCGGACAGACAAAGAACTATGGACTACACCTTC	CASSQGPDRQRTMDYTF
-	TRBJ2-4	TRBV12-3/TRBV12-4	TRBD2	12	TGTGCCAGCAGTCGCCCGGGGGGTTCGAGGTACTTC	CASSRPGGSRYF
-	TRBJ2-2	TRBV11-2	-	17	TGTGCCAGCAGCCCGAGGAAGGCGGGGGCCCTCACCGGGGAGCTGTTTTTT	CASSPRKAGALTGELFF
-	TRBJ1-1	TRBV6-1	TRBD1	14	TGTGCCAGCAGGACCGGGACAGCGAACACTGAAGCTTTCTTT	CASRTGTANTEAFF
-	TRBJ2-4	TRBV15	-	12	TGTGCCACCAGCATTGGAAGGTACATTCAGTACTTC	CATSIGRYIQYF
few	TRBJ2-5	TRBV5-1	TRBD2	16	TGCGCCAGCAGCTGGGCGGGAGGGGCCCTTACGGAGACCCAGTACTTC	CASSWAGGALTETQYF
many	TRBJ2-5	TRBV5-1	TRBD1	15	TGCGCCAGCAGCTTCGGGGACAGGGATCAAGAGACCCAGTACTTC	CASSFGDRDQETQYF
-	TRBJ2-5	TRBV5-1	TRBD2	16	TGCGCCAGCAGTAGGGTGAGCGGGACTGGCCAAGAGACCCAGTACTTC	CASSRVSGTGQETQYF
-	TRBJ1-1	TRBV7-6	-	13	TGTGCCAGCAGCTTATACCGAACAGGAGAAGCTTTCTTT	CASSLYRTGEAFF
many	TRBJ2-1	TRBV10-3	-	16	TGTGCCATCAGTGGGCCGGCGGGGACCCTTGGAGATGAGCAGTTCTTC	CAISGPAGTLGDEQFF
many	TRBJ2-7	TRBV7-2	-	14	TGTGCCAGCAGCTTAGCCCCTGGGCCTTACGAGCAGTACTTC	CASSLAPGPYEQYF
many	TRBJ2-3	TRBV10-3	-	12	TGTGCCATCAGTGAGTCGGCAGATACGCAGTATTTT	CAISESADTQYF
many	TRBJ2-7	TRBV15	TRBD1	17	TGTGCCACCAGCAGAGAGAGTGGGGGACAGTCCTCCTACGAGCAGTACTTC	CATSRESGGQSSYEQYF
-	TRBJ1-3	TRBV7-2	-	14	TGTGCCAGCAGCTTACGGACAAGAGGAAACACCATATATTTT	CASSLRTRGNTIYF
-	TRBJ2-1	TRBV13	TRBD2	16	TGTGCCAGCAGCACCTGGGAGGGAGACTCCTACAATGAGCAGTTCTTC	CASSTWEGDSYNEQFF
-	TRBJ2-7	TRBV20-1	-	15	TGCAGTGCTAGAGGAACTGCCTCTCGGGCCTACGAGCAGTACTTC	CSARGTASRAYEQYF
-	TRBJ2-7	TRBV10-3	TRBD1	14	TGTGCCAGCTTGCCGGGACAGGGGTTCTACGAGCAGTACTTC	CASLPGQGFYEQYF
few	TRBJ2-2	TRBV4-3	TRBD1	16	TGCGCCAGCAGCCGACAGGGGGATTACAACACCGGGGAGCTGTTTTTT	CASSRQGDYNTGELFF